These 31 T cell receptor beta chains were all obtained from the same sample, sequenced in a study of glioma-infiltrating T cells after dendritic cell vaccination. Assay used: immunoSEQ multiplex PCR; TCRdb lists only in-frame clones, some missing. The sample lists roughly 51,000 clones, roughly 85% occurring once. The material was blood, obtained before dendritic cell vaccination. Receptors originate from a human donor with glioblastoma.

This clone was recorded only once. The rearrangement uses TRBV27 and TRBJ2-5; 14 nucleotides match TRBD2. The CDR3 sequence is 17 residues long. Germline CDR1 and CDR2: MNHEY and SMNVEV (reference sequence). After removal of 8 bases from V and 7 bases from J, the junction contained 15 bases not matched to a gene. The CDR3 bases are TGTGCCAGCGGAACGACTAGCGGGAGGGCCCTCGGTGGGACCCAGTACTTC. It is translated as CASGTTSGRALGGTQYF.

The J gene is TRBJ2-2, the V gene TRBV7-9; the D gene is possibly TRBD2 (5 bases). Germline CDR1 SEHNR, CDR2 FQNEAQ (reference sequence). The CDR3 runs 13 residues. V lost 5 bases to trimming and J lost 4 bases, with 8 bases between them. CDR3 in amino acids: CASSAGSTGELFF. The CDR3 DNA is TGTGCCAGCAGCGCTGGGAGCACCGGGGAGCTGTTTTTT.

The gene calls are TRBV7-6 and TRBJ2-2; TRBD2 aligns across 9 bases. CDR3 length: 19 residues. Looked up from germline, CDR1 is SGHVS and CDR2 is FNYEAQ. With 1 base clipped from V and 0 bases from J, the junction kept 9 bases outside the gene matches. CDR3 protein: CASSLEPSASGANTGELFF. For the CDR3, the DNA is TGTGCCAGCAGCTTAGAGCCCTCGGCTAGCGGGGCGAACACCGGGGAGCTGTTTTTT.

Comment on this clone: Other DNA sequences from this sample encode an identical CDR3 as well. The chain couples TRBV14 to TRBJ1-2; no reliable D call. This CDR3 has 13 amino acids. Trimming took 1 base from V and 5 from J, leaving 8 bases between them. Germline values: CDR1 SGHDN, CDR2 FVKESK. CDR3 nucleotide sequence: TGTGCCAGCAGCCAAGTTCCGGGGTATGGCTACACCTTC. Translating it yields CASSQVPGYGYTF. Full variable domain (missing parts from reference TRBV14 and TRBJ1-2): EAGVTQFPSHSVIEKGQTVTLRCDPISGHDNLYWYRRVMGKEIKFLLHFVKESKQDESGMPNNRFLAERTGGTYSTLKVQPAELEDSGVYFCASSQVPGYGYTFGSGTRLTVV.

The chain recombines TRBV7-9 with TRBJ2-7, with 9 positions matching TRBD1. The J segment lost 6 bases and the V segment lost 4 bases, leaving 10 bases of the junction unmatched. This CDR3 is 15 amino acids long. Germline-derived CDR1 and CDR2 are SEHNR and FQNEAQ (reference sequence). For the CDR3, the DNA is TGTGCCAGCAGCTCCGGGACAGGGAATCGGGGCGAGCAGTACTTC. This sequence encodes CASSSGTGNRGEQYF.

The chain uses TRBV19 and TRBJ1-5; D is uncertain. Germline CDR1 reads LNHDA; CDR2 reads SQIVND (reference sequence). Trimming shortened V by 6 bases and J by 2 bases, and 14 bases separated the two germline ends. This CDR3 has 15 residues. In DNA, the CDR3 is TGTGCCAGTAGCCTATCAGGTTTTGGCAATCAGCCCCAGCATTTT. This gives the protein CASSLSGFGNQPQHF. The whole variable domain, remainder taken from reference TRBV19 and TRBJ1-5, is DGGITQSPKYLFRKEGQNVTLSCEQNLNHDAMYWYRQDPGQGLRLIYYSQIVNDFQKGDIAEGYSVSREKKESFPLTVTSAQKNPTAFYLCASSLSGFGNQPQHFGDGTRLSIL.

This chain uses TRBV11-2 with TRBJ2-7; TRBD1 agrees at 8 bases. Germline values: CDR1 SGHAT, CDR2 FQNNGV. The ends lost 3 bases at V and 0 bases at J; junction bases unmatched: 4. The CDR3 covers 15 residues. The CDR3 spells CASSFTDRDSYEQYF. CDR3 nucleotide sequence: TGTGCCAGCAGCTTCACGGACAGGGACTCCTACGAGCAGTACTTC.

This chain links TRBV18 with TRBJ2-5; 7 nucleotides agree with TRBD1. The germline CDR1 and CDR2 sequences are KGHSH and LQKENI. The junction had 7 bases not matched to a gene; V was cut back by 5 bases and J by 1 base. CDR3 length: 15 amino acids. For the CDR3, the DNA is TGTGCCAGCTCAGATCGGACAGGTGCCCAAGAGACCCAGTACTTC. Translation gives CASSDRTGAQETQYF.

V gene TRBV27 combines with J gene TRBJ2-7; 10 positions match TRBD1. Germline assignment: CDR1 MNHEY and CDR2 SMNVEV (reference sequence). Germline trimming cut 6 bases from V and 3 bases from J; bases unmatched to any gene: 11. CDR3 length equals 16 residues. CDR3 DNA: TGTGCCAGCAGCAAAAGGAAGACAGGGGGCATCTACGAGCAGTACTTC. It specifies CASSKRKTGGIYEQYF.

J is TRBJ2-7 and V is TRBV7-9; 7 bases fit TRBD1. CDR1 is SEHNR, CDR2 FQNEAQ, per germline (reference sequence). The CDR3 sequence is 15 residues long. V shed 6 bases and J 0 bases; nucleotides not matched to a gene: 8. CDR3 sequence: CASRRQGAPSYEQYF. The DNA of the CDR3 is TGTGCCAGCAGACGACAGGGAGCCCCCTCCTACGAGCAGTACTTC.

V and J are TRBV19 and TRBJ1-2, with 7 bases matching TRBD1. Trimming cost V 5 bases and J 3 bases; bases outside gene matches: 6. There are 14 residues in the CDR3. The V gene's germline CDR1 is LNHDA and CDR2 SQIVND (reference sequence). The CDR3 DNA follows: TGTGCCAGTAGTGAGGACAGGTTAGACTATGGCTACACCTTC. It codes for CASSEDRLDYGYTF.

CDR3 coding DNA: TGTGCCAGCAGCTTAAGTTATAGAGGGGAGGTAGCTTTCTTT. Encoded protein: CASSLSYRGEVAFF. The rearrangement uses TRBV7-2 and TRBJ1-1; possible D gene TRBD1, 5 bases. Trimming took off 2 bases at V and 10 bases at J, with 17 bases between the two ends. CDR3 size: 14 residues. In germline, CDR1 is SGHTA, CDR2 FQGNSA.

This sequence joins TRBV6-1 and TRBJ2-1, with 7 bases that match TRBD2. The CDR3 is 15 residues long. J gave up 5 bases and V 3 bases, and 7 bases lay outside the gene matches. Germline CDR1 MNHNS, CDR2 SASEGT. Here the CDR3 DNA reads TGTGCCAGCAGTGAGAGGCTAGCGGACAACAATGAGCAGTTCTTC. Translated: CASSERLADNNEQFF.

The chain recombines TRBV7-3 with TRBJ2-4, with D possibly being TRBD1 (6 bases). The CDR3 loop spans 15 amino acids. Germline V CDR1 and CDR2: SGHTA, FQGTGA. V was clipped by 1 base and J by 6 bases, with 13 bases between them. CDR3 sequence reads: CASSLMDRSLNIQYF. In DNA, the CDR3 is TGTGCCAGCAGCTTAATGGACAGATCCCTAAACATTCAGTACTTC.

CDR3 nucleotides: TGTGCCAGCAGCCCTGTGACAGCAACTAATGAAAAACTGTTTTTT. Translating it yields CASSPVTATNEKLFF. This sequence joins TRBV9 and TRBJ1-4; tentative D call: TRBD1 (5 bases). The germline V gene has CDR1 SGDLS and CDR2 YYNGEE. V gave up 4 bases and J gave up 0 bases, with 10 bases separating them. The CDR3 spans 15 residues.

The CDR3 DNA is TGCGCCAGCAGCCAATTGGCCGGGACAGCTAACTATGGCTACACCTTC. Translation gives CASSQLAGTANYGYTF. This sequence joins TRBV4-3 and TRBJ1-2; 7 bases are a match to TRBD1. Germline V lookup: CDR1 LGHNA, CDR2 YSLEER. V dropped 2 bases and J dropped 0; count of bases not matched to a gene: 6. This CDR3 has 16 residues.

The CDR3 loop is CASSPAGGYGYTF. In DNA, the CDR3 is TGTGCCAGCAGCCCAGCCGGGGGCTATGGCTACACCTTC. This rearrangement joins TRBV11-2 to TRBJ1-2; D perhaps matches TRBD1 (5 bases). With 5 bases removed from V and 4 bases from J, the gap between germline ends came to 11 bases. The CDR3 consists of 13 residues. Germline CDR1 reads SGHAT; CDR2 reads FQNNGV.

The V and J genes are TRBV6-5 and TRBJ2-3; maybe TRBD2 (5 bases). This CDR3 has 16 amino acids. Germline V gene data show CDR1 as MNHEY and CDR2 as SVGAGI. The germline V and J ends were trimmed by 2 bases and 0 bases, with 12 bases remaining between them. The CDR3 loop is CASSYDLKRSTDTQYF. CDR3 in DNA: TGTGCCAGCAGTTACGATCTTAAGCGGAGCACAGATACGCAGTATTTT.

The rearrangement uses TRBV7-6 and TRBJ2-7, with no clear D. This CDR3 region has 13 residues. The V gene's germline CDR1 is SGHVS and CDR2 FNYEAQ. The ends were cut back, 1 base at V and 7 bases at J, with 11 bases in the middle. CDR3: CASSLVMAGEQYF. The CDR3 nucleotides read TGTGCCAGCAGCTTAGTCATGGCCGGGGAGCAGTACTTC.

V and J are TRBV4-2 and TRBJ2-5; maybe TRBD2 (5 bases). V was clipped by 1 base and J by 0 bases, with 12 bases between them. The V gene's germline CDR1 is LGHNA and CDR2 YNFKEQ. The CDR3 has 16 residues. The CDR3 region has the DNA TGTGCCAGCAGCCAAGTTAGCGCGAGCTACCAAGAGACCCAGTACTTC. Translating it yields CASSQVSASYQETQYF.

The CDR3 reads CASRTGGNYGYTF. CDR3 nucleotides: TGTGCCAGCAGGACAGGGGGGAACTATGGCTACACCTTC. The chain is built from TRBV6-5 and TRBJ1-2; TRBD1 aligns across 9 bases. V lost 6 bases to trimming and J lost 2 bases; unmatched junction nucleotides: 1. This CDR3 spans 13 amino acids. Germline values: CDR1 MNHEY, CDR2 SVGAGI.

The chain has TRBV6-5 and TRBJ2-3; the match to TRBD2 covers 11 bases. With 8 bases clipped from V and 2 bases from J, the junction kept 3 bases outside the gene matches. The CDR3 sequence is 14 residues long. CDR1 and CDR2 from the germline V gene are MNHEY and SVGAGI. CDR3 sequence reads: CASGGLADTDTQYF. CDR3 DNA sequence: TGTGCCAGCGGGGGACTAGCGGACACAGATACGCAGTATTTT.

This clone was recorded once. This CDR3 reads CASSVTGDGEQYF. For the CDR3, the DNA is TGTGCCAGCAGCGTGACAGGGGATGGGGAGCAGTACTTC. The gene calls are TRBV7-2 and TRBJ2-7, with TRBD1 matching over 8 bases. The germline gives CDR1 SGHTA, CDR2 FQGNSA. Unmatched junction bases numbered 7, after V lost 5 bases and J lost 7 bases. This CDR3 region has 13 residues.

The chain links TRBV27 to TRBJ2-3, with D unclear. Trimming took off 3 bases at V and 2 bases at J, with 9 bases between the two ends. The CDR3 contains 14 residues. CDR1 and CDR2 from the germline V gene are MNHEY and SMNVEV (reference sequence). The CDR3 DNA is TGTGCCAGCAGTTTCAACAGACCCACAGATACGCAGTATTTT. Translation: CASSFNRPTDTQYF.

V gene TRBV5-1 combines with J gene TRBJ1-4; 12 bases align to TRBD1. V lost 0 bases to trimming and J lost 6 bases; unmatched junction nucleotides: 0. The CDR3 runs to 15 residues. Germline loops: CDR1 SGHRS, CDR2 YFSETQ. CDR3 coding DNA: TGCGCCAGCAGCTTGGGGGACAGGGGGCATGAAAAACTGTTTTTT. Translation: CASSLGDRGHEKLFF.

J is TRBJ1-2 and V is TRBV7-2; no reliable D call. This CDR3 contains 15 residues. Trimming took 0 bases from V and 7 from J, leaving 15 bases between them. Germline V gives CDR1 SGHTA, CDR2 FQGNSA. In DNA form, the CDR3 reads TGTGCCAGCAGCTTAGCGAAGATGCTAGGCGGTGGCTACACCTTC. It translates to CASSLAKMLGGGYTF.

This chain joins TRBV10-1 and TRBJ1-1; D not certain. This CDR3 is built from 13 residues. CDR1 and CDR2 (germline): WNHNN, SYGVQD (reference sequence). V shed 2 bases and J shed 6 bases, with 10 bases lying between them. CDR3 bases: TGCGCCAGCAGTGAGCGGGGAGCCGCTGAAGCTTTCTTT. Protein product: CASSERGAAEAFF.

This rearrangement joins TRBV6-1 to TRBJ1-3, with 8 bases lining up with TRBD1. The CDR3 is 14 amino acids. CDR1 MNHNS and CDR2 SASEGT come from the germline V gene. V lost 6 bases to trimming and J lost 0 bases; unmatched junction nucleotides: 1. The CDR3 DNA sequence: TGTGCCAGCAGACAGGGGGACTCTGGAAACACCATATATTTT. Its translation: CASRQGDSGNTIYF.

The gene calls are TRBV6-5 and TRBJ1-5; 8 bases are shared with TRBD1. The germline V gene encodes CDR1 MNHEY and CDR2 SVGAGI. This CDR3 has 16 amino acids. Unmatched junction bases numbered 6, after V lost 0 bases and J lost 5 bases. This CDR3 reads CASSYSPTGVDQPQHF. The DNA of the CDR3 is TGTGCCAGCAGTTACTCCCCGACAGGGGTCGATCAGCCCCAGCATTTT.

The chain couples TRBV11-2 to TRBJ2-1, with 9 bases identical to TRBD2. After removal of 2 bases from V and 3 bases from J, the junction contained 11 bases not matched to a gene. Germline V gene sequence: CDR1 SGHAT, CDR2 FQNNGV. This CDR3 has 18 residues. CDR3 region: CASSLRTSVGIYYNEQFF. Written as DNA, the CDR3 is TGTGCCAGCAGCTTACGGACTAGCGTGGGGATCTACTACAATGAGCAGTTCTTC.

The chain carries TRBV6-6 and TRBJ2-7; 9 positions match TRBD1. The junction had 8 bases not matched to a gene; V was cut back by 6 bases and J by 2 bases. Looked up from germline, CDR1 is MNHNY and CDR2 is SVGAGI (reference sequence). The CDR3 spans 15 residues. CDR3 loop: CASSLGTGRTYEQYF. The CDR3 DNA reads TGTGCCAGCAGCCTAGGGACAGGGCGGACCTACGAGCAGTACTTC.